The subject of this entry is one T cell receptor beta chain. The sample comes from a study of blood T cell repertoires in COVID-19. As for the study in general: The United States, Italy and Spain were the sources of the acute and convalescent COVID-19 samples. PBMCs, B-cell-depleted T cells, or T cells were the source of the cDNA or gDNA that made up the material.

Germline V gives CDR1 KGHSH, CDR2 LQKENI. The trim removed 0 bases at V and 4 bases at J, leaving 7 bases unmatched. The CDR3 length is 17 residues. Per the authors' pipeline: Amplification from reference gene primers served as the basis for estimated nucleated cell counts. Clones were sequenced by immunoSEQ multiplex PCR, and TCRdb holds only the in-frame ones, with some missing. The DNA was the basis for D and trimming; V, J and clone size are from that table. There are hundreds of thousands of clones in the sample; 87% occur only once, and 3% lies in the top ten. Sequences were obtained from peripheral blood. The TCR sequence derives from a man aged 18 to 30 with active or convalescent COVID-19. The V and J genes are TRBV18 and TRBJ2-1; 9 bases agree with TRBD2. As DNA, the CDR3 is TGTGCCAGCTCACCACCGAGGCGGGGGGGAACTTACAATGAGCAGTTCTTC. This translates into CASSPPRRGGTYNEQFF.